The source of this T cell receptor beta chain is a study of CD8+ T cells in alopecia areata. As for the study in general: Those patients who were treated received oral tofacitinib, which was given at 5 to 10 mg twice daily for moderate-to-severe alopecia areata.

RNA was extracted and reverse transcribed into cDNA as the sequencing template. The data were produced by immunoSEQ multiplex PCR, yet TCRdb's version contains in-frame clones alone and is incomplete. This sample carries roughly 200,000 clones, roughly 50% of them seen once, and the ten largest clones take approximately 11%. This sample's treatment: oral pan-JAK inhibitor, 5-10 mg twice daily. The V segment lost 2 bases and the J segment 4 bases; nucleotides outside the gene matches: 3. The CDR3 extends over 15 amino acids. Per germline, CDR1 SGHVS and CDR2 FNYEAQ. The sample consisted of CD8+ T cells sorted from blood, taken at week 24, from a patient treated with tofacitinib. The TCR originated in a human donor with alopecia areata. V gene TRBV7-6 combines with J gene TRBJ2-1; 9 bases align to TRBD2. For the CDR3, the DNA is TGTGCCAGCAGCTTATCTAGCGGGGATTACAATGAGCAGTTCTTC. This translates into CASSLSSGDYNEQFF.